This T cell receptor beta chain was sequenced during a study of cytomegalovirus exposure and HLA in healthy donors. This PCR relied on a set of 60 Vbeta primers and 13 Jbeta primers. Sequencing used immunoSEQ multiplex PCR; TCRdb keeps in-frame clones, though not all of them. The repertoire holds about 130,000 clones, under 85% seen once, with 1.5% to 2% in the top ten. Germline assignment: CDR1 SGHNT and CDR2 YYREEE (reference sequence). Trimming took 6 bases from V and 1 from J; bases not matched to a gene: 5. The CDR3 has 14 residues. Study findings and constraints: Later, an analysis found that common viral pathogens appeared to be linked with several of the most significant clusters.

Turning to this clone: Its antigen remains unknown.

Sequenced: PBMCs. This TCR came from a boy under 18 in good health and CMV-seronegative. The chain recombines TRBV5-4 with TRBJ2-3; 7 positions agree with TRBD1. This CDR3 is CASTLTGGTDTQYF. The CDR3 DNA reads TGTGCCAGCACCTTAACAGGGGGCACAGATACGCAGTATTTT. Full variable domain (outside the CDR3, taken from reference TRBV5-4 and TRBJ2-3): ETGVTQSPTHLIKTRGQQVTLRCSSQSGHNTVSWYQQALGQGPQFIFQYYREEENGRGNFPPRFSGLQFPNYSSELNVNALELDDSALYLCASTLTGGTDTQYFGPGTRLTVL.